This T cell receptor beta chain came from a study of T cell repertoires in cytomegalovirus infection (dated by TCRdb to about 2019). Some background on the complete study: The HLA type of each donor mattered for the analysis, because public TCR beta signatures pointed to carriage of CMV infection along with the matching HLA type.

The research as a whole found: Cumulative frequency of public TCR beta family members discriminated carriers of CMV infection plus the relevant HLA type in this cohort and an independent approximately 350-donor cohort. The ex vivo response was dominated by HLA-C-restricted CMV-specific TCR beta clonotypes, which also provided the single most frequent clonotype in two of eight donors.

This clonotype has just a few counts. The clone's antigen remains unknown. No base qualities exist here, and no much larger clone lies one base off it. The CDR3 spans 19 residues, from the cysteine through the phenylalanine. Only the CDR3 region is kept as DNA, spanning 57 bases read in frame from base 1. The germline V gene encodes CDR1 SGHTA and CDR2 FQGNSA. At the junction V is shortened by 5 bases and J by 0 bases; bases outside the gene matches: 10. Sequenced on an Illumina HiSeq 1500. In TCRdb, the public reads were trimmed at Q25 with fastp and aligned with MiXCR, with productive beta chains retained. Each entry merges the rows of one CDR3 protein and shows their most common DNA and genes. The sample contains approximately 700,000 distinct CDR3 sequences, approximately 34% of them found a single time. Jointly, the top ten make up 2.5% to 3% of the sample.

Sequenced input: PBMCs. The V and J genes are TRBV7-2 and TRBJ2-1, and 13 bases in between align with TRBD2. This TCR was recovered from a human donor in good health (CMV status not recorded). Some clones in this sample may be carry-over from other donors' samples. Here is the DNA: TGTGCCAGCAGCCCTCGACTAGCGGGGGGCATGGGCTCCTACAATGAGCAGTTCTTC. It specifies CASSPRLAGGMGSYNEQFF.